The next 23 T cell receptor beta chains were all read from a single sample in a study of blood T cell repertoires in COVID-19 (dated by TCRdb to about 2020). Receptor libraries were prepared by the immunoSEQ multiplex PCR assay. What TCRdb holds here is the immuneACCESS table cut down to in-frame rearrangements. Part of the clones is not present; checked against another copy, under half of the missing clones reflect an unresolved V gene, and the others are unexplained. In all, the sample holds over 200,000 clones, and about 89% of those were seen once. Roughly 8.3% of the sample comes from the top ten. What was sequenced was PBMCs or T cells enriched from blood (not recorded which). Receptors originate from a man aged 40-49 years who had recovered from COVID-19.

This clone was seen once. This sequence joins TRBV7-2 and TRBJ2-1, with 10 bases that match TRBD2. Unmatched junction bases numbered 8, after V lost 1 base and J lost 8 bases. Germline CDR1 is SGHTA and CDR2 is FQGNSA. The CDR3 is 16 residues long. For the CDR3, the DNA is TGTGCCAGCAGCTTAGTTGGAGCGGGGGGGCCATATGAGCAGTTCTTC. Translating gives CASSLVGAGGPYEQFF.

The rearrangement uses TRBV6-5 and TRBJ2-2, with TRBD2 matching over 8 bases. Trimming at V came to 5 bases and at J to 5 bases, leaving 7 bases not matched to a gene. This CDR3 is 15 amino acids long. Germline-derived CDR1 and CDR2 are MNHEY and SVGAGI. CDR3 sequence: CASSRLAPTTGELFF. CDR3 bases: TGTGCCAGCAGTCGACTAGCGCCGACAACCGGGGAGCTGTTTTTT.

The CDR3 nucleotides are TGTGCCAGCAGCGTAGAGGGGACAGGGTGGGGCACCGGGGAGCTGTTTTTT. Its translation is CASSVEGTGWGTGELFF. V gene TRBV9 combines with J gene TRBJ2-2; TRBD1 matches 9 bases. Germline V CDR1 and CDR2: SGDLS, YYNGEE. Trimming cost V 0 bases and J 4 bases; bases outside gene matches: 7. This CDR3 region has 17 residues. Looking up the rest from reference TRBV9 and TRBJ2-2 gives the full variable domain: DSGVTQTPKHLITATGQRVTLRCSPRSGDLSVYWYQQSLDQGLQFLIQYYNGEERAKGNILERFSAQQFPDLHSELNLSSLELGDSALYFCASSVEGTGWGTGELFFGEGSRLTVL.

The rearrangement joins TRBV5-5 to TRBJ1-2, with unresolved D. This CDR3 spans 14 amino acids. V was cut by 3 bases and J by 4 bases, with 13 bases left in between. Looked up from germline, CDR1 is SGHKS and CDR2 is YYEKEE (reference sequence). For the CDR3, the DNA is TGTGCCAGCAGCTCAACAGCTATGGGCTATGGCTACACCTTC. The encoded protein is CASSSTAMGYGYTF.

This chain links TRBV3-1 (or the pseudogene TRBV3-2) with TRBJ1-2; 10 bases map to TRBD1. V was clipped by 6 bases and J by 7 bases; unmatched bases: 5. CDR1 and CDR2 from the germline V gene are LGHDT and YNNKEL (reference sequence). The CDR3 has 13 amino acids. CDR3 loop: CASRHRQGAGYTF. The CDR3 coding sequence is TGTGCCAGCAGGCACCGACAGGGGGCTGGCTACACCTTC.

This clone was recorded only once. The V and J genes are TRBV11-3 and TRBJ2-2, with TRBD2 matching over 7 bases. This CDR3 contains 17 residues. CDR1 is SGHNT, CDR2 YENEEA, per germline. V shed 5 bases and J 6 bases; nucleotides not matched to a gene: 15. Here the CDR3 DNA reads TGTGCCAGCAGCCAGAGGGACTACAGATCCTTAGCCGGGGAGCTGTTTTTT. Residues: CASSQRDYRSLAGELFF.

V gene TRBV5-1 combines with J gene TRBJ1-1; no firm D call. Trimming shortened V by 3 bases and J by 3 bases, and 12 bases separated the two germline ends. The CDR3 totals 14 residues. CDR1 is SGHRS and CDR2 is YFSETQ in the germline V gene. CDR3 coding DNA: TGCGCCAGCAGCTGGGCTTGGCAGGACACTGAAGCTTTCTTT. This sequence encodes CASSWAWQDTEAFF.

In its sample, this clone was seen a few times. One end of the junction fails to match germline, which may point to a read error. J is TRBJ1-1 and V is TRBV19, with D uncertain. Germline CDR1 reads LNHDA; CDR2 reads SQIVND (reference sequence). This CDR3 region has 13 residues. The CDR3: CASSINQGGSSAF. The CDR3 bases are TGTGCCAGTAGTATAAATCAAGGCGGATCCTCTGCCTTT.

The V gene is TRBV5-1, the J gene TRBJ2-7; 8 bases line up with TRBD1. V shed 3 bases, J shed 3 bases, and the junction held 8 bases outside the gene matches. This CDR3 has 15 amino acids. CDR1 SGHRS and CDR2 YFSETQ come from the germline V gene. The CDR3 DNA follows: TGCGCCAGCAGCTACGACGGGACAGGAATCTACGAGCAGTACTTC. Amino acids: CASSYDGTGIYEQYF.

The genes are TRBV28 and TRBJ2-3; 11 bases line up with TRBD2. Trimming cost V 6 bases and J 0 bases; bases outside gene matches: 5. The CDR3 sequence is 16 residues long. In germline, CDR1 is MDHEN, CDR2 SYDVKM. The CDR3, as DNA: TGTGCCAGCAGAGCCGGGACTAGCGGAAGCACAGATACGCAGTATTTT. It codes for CASRAGTSGSTDTQYF.

This sequence joins TRBV5-1 and TRBJ1-2, with D perhaps matching TRBD1 (5 bases). The germline V and J ends were trimmed by 4 bases and 5 bases, with 15 bases remaining between them. Looked up from germline, CDR1 is SGHRS and CDR2 is YFSETQ. This CDR3 has 14 residues. This CDR3 is CASSPQGGVYGYTF. The CDR3 DNA reads TGCGCCAGCAGCCCCCAAGGAGGGGTGTATGGCTACACCTTC.

The chain carries TRBV28 and TRBJ2-5; 7 bases align to TRBD2. V lost 6 bases to trimming and J lost 2 bases; unmatched junction nucleotides: 0. The CDR3 runs 12 residues. Germline V gene data show CDR1 as MDHEN and CDR2 as SYDVKM. The CDR3 is CASRGGQETQYF. CDR3 in DNA: TGTGCCAGCAGGGGAGGGCAAGAGACCCAGTACTTC.

V is TRBV6-2 or TRBV6-3 and J is TRBJ2-7, with 7 bases lining up with TRBD2. V was pared by 0 bases and J by 0 bases, with 5 bases of the junction left unmatched. The CDR3 has 16 amino acids. Germline assignment: CDR1 MNHEY and CDR2 SVGEGT. The CDR3 DNA is TGTGCCAGCAGTTACTCGAAGAGGGACTACTCCTACGAGCAGTACTTC. Protein sequence: CASSYSKRDYSYEQYF.

The V and J genes are TRBV2 and TRBJ1-1; tentatively, D is TRBD1 (6 bases). Germline CDR1 and CDR2: SNHLY and FYNNEI. The CDR3 is 15 amino acids. V was pared by 2 bases and J by 2 bases, with 12 bases between. In DNA, the CDR3 is TGTGCCAGCAGTGAACAGGGGACCTTCAACACTGAAGCTTTCTTT. Translation gives CASSEQGTFNTEAFF.

A note on this clone: Other DNA variants within this sample encode the same CDR3. The chain employs TRBV11-2 and TRBJ2-3; 7 positions agree with TRBD1. V was clipped by 3 bases and J by 3 bases; unmatched bases: 3. Per germline, CDR1 SGHAT and CDR2 FQNNGV. The CDR3 runs to 14 residues. This CDR3 is CASSLARGTDTQYF. The CDR3 coding sequence is TGTGCCAGCAGCTTGGCCAGGGGGACAGATACGCAGTATTTT.

V usage is TRBV25-1 and J usage is TRBJ2-7; TRBD1 aligns across 7 bases. Germline values: CDR1 MGHDK, CDR2 SYGVNS. The CDR3 sequence is 14 residues long. The trim removed 6 bases at V and 2 bases at J, leaving 7 bases unmatched. The CDR3 loop is CASSLPGQTYEQYF. The CDR3 DNA reads as TGTGCCAGCAGCTTACCGGGACAGACCTACGAGCAGTACTTC.

V gene TRBV28 combines with J gene TRBJ2-3; 8 bases match TRBD1. Losses at the gene ends were 3 bases for V and 1 base for J; bases not matched to a gene: 6. Germline CDR1 MDHEN, CDR2 SYDVKM. The CDR3 extends over 16 amino acids. The CDR3 nucleotides are TGTGCCAGCAGTTTCCAGGGGGCGCGGGGCACAGATACGCAGTATTTT. This translates into CASSFQGARGTDTQYF.

As for this clone: An end of the junction does not agree with germline; a read error may underlie this. The V call is TRBV3-1 (or the pseudogene TRBV3-2), the J call TRBJ2-2; D perhaps matches TRBD2 (5 bases). CDR3 length: 12 amino acids. The V gene's germline CDR1 is LGHDT and CDR2 YNNKEL (reference sequence). The DNA of the CDR3 is TGTGCCAGCAGCCACTTTGCCGGGGAGCTGCTTTTT. Translated: CASSHFAGELLF.

The chain is built from TRBV9 and TRBJ2-3, with TRBD2 matching 10 bases. The length of the CDR3 is 19 residues. The J segment lost 2 bases and the V segment lost 2 bases, leaving 14 bases of the junction unmatched. Germline V lookup: CDR1 SGDLS, CDR2 YYNGEE. The CDR3 sequence is CASSVSTATSGRNTDTQYF. DNA of the CDR3: TGTGCCAGCAGCGTTTCCACCGCGACTAGCGGGCGAAACACAGATACGCAGTATTTT.

DNA of the CDR3: TGTGCCAGCAGCCCCCTCGGCCTGACAGGGAACACTGAAGCTTTCTTT. It yields the protein CASSPLGLTGNTEAFF. The chain recombines TRBV14 with TRBJ1-1; TRBD1 might be the D (6 bases). The CDR3 consists of 16 residues. The V gene lost 4 bases and the J gene lost 1 base, with 16 bases spanning the gap. Germline lookup yields CDR1 SGHDN and CDR2 FVKESK.

CDR3 region: CASSTGLATSTDTQYF. CDR3 nucleotides: TGTGCCAGCAGCACGGGACTAGCAACTAGCACAGATACGCAGTATTTT. V gene TRBV7-3 combines with J gene TRBJ2-3; 9 positions agree with TRBD2. CDR1 and CDR2 from the germline V gene are SGHTA and FQGTGA. J lost 0 bases, V lost 5 bases, and 6 bases had no gene match. The CDR3 has 16 residues.

The rearrangement uses TRBV6-5 and TRBJ1-6; D gene uncertain. The germline CDR1 and CDR2 sequences are MNHEY and SVGAGI. This CDR3 is built from 14 residues. With 2 bases removed from V and 7 bases from J, the gap between germline ends came to 9 bases. As DNA, the CDR3 is TGTGCCAGCAGTTACGGGAGAGAAAATTCACCCCTCCACTTT. Protein sequence: CASSYGRENSPLHF.

The chain carries TRBV7-7 and TRBJ2-3; the D gene is possibly TRBD1 (7 bases). The V gene's germline CDR1 is SSHAT and CDR2 FNYEAQ (reference sequence). The CDR3 totals 13 residues. The V end was cut by 5 bases, the J end by 6 bases, with 12 bases between. CDR3 coding DNA: TGTGCCAGCAGCAACTCAGGGGGGGATACGCAGTATTTT. It encodes CASSNSGGDTQYF.